A single sample is the source of the 26 T cell receptor beta chains below, sequenced in a study of T cell responses to AZD1222 COVID-19 vaccine. Sequencing used immunoSEQ multiplex PCR; TCRdb keeps in-frame clones, though not all of them. The sample consists of approximately 190,000 clones, approximately 91% of them appearing once. The sequencing used peripheral blood, collected on day 0 of AZD1222 vaccination. These receptors all come from an adult in good health.

The rearrangement links TRBV27 to TRBJ2-1; 7 nucleotides align to TRBD2. After removal of 10 bases from V and 5 bases from J, the junction contained 14 bases not matched to a gene. Germline V gene sequence: CDR1 MNHEY, CDR2 SMNVEV (reference sequence). The CDR3 extends over 15 amino acids. The CDR3 region is CATGREAPPHNEQFF. In DNA form, the CDR3 reads TGTGCCACGGGTCGGGAGGCCCCCCCACACAATGAGCAGTTCTTC.

This rearrangement joins TRBV27 to TRBJ2-7; 16 bases line up with TRBD2. The CDR3 sequence is 17 residues long. V trimming: 5 bases; J trimming: 7 bases; junction bases outside the gene matches: 11. Germline CDR1 reads MNHEY; CDR2 reads SMNVEV (reference sequence). CDR3 sequence: CASSPPGLAGGPGEQYF. CDR3 DNA sequence: TGTGCCAGCAGTCCCCCGGGACTAGCGGGGGGGCCGGGAGAGCAGTACTTC.

This chain uses TRBV3-1 (or the pseudogene TRBV3-2) with TRBJ2-5, with D possibly matching TRBD2 (6 bases). Germline lookup yields CDR1 LGHDT and CDR2 YNNKEL (reference sequence). V was clipped by 4 bases and J by 4 bases, with 10 bases between them. The CDR3 length is 13 residues. CDR3 sequence: CASSRLASETQYF. The CDR3 DNA reads TGTGCCAGCAGCCGGCTAGCGTCAGAGACCCAGTACTTC.

This clone was counted a single time. The chain uses TRBV13 and TRBJ1-6, with 7 bases that match TRBD1. J gave up 7 bases and V 3 bases, and 3 bases lay outside the gene matches. Germline V gene lookup returns CDR1 PRHDT and CDR2 FYEKMQ (reference sequence). This CDR3 has 14 residues. CDR3 DNA sequence: TGTGCCAGCAGCTTTACAGGGGTAAATTCACCCCTCCACTTT. This translates into CASSFTGVNSPLHF.

This chain uses TRBV3-1 (or the pseudogene TRBV3-2) with TRBJ2-7; tentatively, D is TRBD2 (6 bases). V was clipped by 1 base and J by 0 bases, with 10 bases between them. Germline CDR1 reads LGHDT; CDR2 reads YNNKEL (reference sequence). This CDR3 is 15 amino acids long. The CDR3 DNA reads TGTGCCAGCAGCCAAGCGGGAGACCTCTCCTACGAGCAGTACTTC. Translated: CASSQAGDLSYEQYF.

This chain connects TRBV6-2 or TRBV6-3 to TRBJ2-7; TRBD1 might be the D (5 bases). V was cut by 2 bases and J by 7 bases, with 6 bases left in between. This CDR3 is built from 11 residues. The germline gives CDR1 MNHEY, CDR2 SVGEGT. CDR3 sequence reads: CASSYAGEQYF. The CDR3 DNA sequence: TGTGCCAGCAGTTACGCAGGGGAGCAGTACTTC.

The CDR3 bases are TGTGCCAGCAGTTTTAGTGAACAGTCACTTAAGTACTTC. Its protein is CASSFSEQSLKYF. This rearrangement joins TRBV28 to TRBJ2-7; D ambiguous. The CDR3 sequence is 13 residues long. Germline V CDR1 and CDR2: MDHEN, SYDVKM. Trimming left V 3 bases short and J 11 bases short, with 17 bases between.

This clone was recorded a few times. This specimen includes other DNA sequences encoding the same CDR3. The chain carries TRBV3-1 (or the pseudogene TRBV3-2) and TRBJ2-7; D ambiguous. The CDR3 has 12 amino acids. V lost 2 bases and J 0 bases, leaving 2 bases between the germline ends. Looked up from germline, CDR1 is LGHDT and CDR2 is YNNKEL (reference sequence). CDR3 bases: TGTGCCAGCAGCCAAAGCTCCTACGAGCAGTACTTC. Its protein product is CASSQSSYEQYF.

This clone was counted once. The V and J genes are TRBV14 and TRBJ1-1; the match to TRBD1 covers 8 bases. The J segment lost 7 bases and the V segment lost 1 base, leaving 5 bases of the junction unmatched. CDR1 and CDR2 (germline): SGHDN, FVKESK. The CDR3 sequence is 14 residues long. The CDR3 sequence is CASSQGARGHEAFF. The CDR3 region has the DNA TGTGCCAGCAGCCAAGGGGCCAGGGGGCATGAAGCTTTCTTT.

The V and J genes are TRBV9 and TRBJ2-7; TRBD1 agrees at 8 bases. CDR1 and CDR2 from the germline V gene are SGDLS and YYNGEE. CDR3 length equals 15 residues. The ends lost 0 bases at V and 3 bases at J; junction bases unmatched: 5. The DNA for the CDR3 is TGTGCCAGCAGCGTAGGGGAGACAGGGGTCTACGAGCAGTACTTC. It translates to CASSVGETGVYEQYF.

The chain joins TRBV28 to TRBJ1-3; 7 bases match TRBD1. The germline gives CDR1 MDHEN, CDR2 SYDVKM. This CDR3 has 14 residues. V lost 4 bases, J lost 2 bases, and 2 bases stayed unmatched. CDR3 sequence reads: CASSSGGAGNTIYF. The CDR3 bases are TGTGCCAGCAGTTCAGGGGGAGCTGGAAACACCATATATTTT. Complete variable domain (other parts from reference TRBV28 and TRBJ1-3): DVKVTQSSRYLVKRTGEKVFLECVQDMDHENMFWYRQDPGLGLRLIYFSYDVKMKEKGDIPEGYSVSREKKERFSLILESASTNQTSMYLCASSSGGAGNTIYFGEGSWLTVV.

The chain recombines TRBV9 with TRBJ2-7; weak D call: TRBD2 (6 bases). Germline V gives CDR1 SGDLS, CDR2 YYNGEE. V was pared by 4 bases and J by 2 bases, with 13 bases between. This CDR3 is built from 14 residues. This chain's CDR3 is CASSPQPGAYEQYF. DNA for the CDR3: TGTGCCAGCAGCCCCCAACCGGGAGCCTACGAGCAGTACTTC.

In DNA form, the CDR3 reads TGTGCCAGCAGCTTAGCGGTGTTAAAAGGACCTACAGATACGCAGTATTTT. Translation: CASSLAVLKGPTDTQYF. The chain carries TRBV7-8 and TRBJ2-3; D uncertain. The CDR3 is 17 residues long. The V gene's germline CDR1 is SGHVS and CDR2 FQNEAQ. Trimming cost V 0 bases and J 3 bases, with 16 bases left between them.

The chain couples TRBV27 to TRBJ2-5; 9 bases are shared with TRBD1. The CDR3 sequence is 13 residues long. With V trimmed by 6 bases and J by 4 bases, 3 bases remained unmatched. CDR1 is MNHEY, CDR2 SMNVEV, per germline (reference sequence). The CDR3 loop reads CASRGTGRETQYF. CDR3 DNA sequence: TGTGCCAGCAGAGGGACAGGGAGAGAGACCCAGTACTTC.

V is TRBV6-6 and J is TRBJ2-2; no reliable D call. The ends were cut back, 5 bases at V and 0 bases at J, with 4 bases in the middle. Germline CDR1 and CDR2: MNHNY and SVGAGI (reference sequence). This CDR3 spans 13 amino acids. CDR3 residues: CASSTTNTGELFF. CDR3 in DNA: TGTGCCAGCAGTACGACGAACACCGGGGAGCTGTTTTTT.

V usage is TRBV11-2 and J usage is TRBJ1-6; 7 positions match TRBD1. The V gene's germline CDR1 is SGHAT and CDR2 FQNNGV. V gave up 7 bases and J gave up 7 bases; unmatched junction bases: 1. This CDR3 contains 12 residues. Here the CDR3 reads CASNRGNSPLHF. The CDR3 nucleotides are TGTGCCAGCAACAGGGGCAATTCACCCCTCCACTTT. The whole variable domain, remainder taken from reference TRBV11-2 and TRBJ1-6, is EAGVAQSPRYKIIEKRQSVAFWCNPISGHATLYWYQQILGQGPKLLIQFQNNGVVDDSQLPKDRFSAERLKGVDSTLKIQPAKLEDSAVYLCASNRGNSPLHFGNGTRLTVT.

This chain links TRBV11-2 with TRBJ2-2; possibly TRBD1 for D (5 bases). V gave up 0 bases and J gave up 3 bases, with 14 bases separating them. The germline gives CDR1 SGHAT, CDR2 FQNNGV. This CDR3 has 17 amino acids. The CDR3 spells CASSLDLRAWDTGELFF. In DNA form, the CDR3 reads TGTGCCAGCAGCTTAGATCTCAGGGCGTGGGACACCGGGGAGCTGTTTTTT.

The chain carries TRBV18 and TRBJ2-7, with D perhaps TRBD1 or TRBD2 (5 bases each). With 3 bases removed from V and 4 bases from J, the gap between germline ends came to 16 bases. Germline loops: CDR1 KGHSH, CDR2 LQKENI. This CDR3 region has 15 residues. The CDR3 here is CASSPPVGVLYEQYF. Written as DNA, the CDR3 is TGTGCCAGCTCACCGCCCGTGGGGGTTTTGTACGAGCAGTACTTC.

The rearrangement joins TRBV3-1 (or the pseudogene TRBV3-2) to TRBJ1-2, with D hard to call. The germline V gene has CDR1 LGHDT and CDR2 YNNKEL (reference sequence). CDR3 length: 12 amino acids. V was pared by 0 bases and J by 2 bases, with 1 base between. The DNA for the CDR3 is TGTGCCAGCAGCCAAGAAAACTATGGCTACACCTTC. Its translation is CASSQENYGYTF.

The rearrangement links TRBV5-1 to TRBJ2-3, with no clear D. There are 13 residues in the CDR3. Deletions cut 4 bases from V and 2 bases from J, with 8 bases between. CDR1 is SGHRS, CDR2 YFSETQ, per germline. This chain's CDR3 is CASSGDATDTQYF. CDR3 nucleotide sequence: TGCGCCAGCAGCGGAGACGCCACAGATACGCAGTATTTT.

The rearrangement uses TRBV3-1 (or the pseudogene TRBV3-2) and TRBJ1-2, with D unclear. The CDR3 sequence is 15 residues long. V dropped 3 bases and J dropped 2 bases, with 13 bases sitting between them. Germline V lookup: CDR1 LGHDT, CDR2 YNNKEL (reference sequence). The CDR3 loop reads CASSHRRPENYGYTF. DNA of the CDR3: TGTGCCAGCAGCCATCGGCGACCGGAGAACTATGGCTACACCTTC.

This clone was counted a single time. This rearrangement joins TRBV7-2 to TRBJ1-6, with 7 bases fitting TRBD1. The CDR3 has 13 amino acids. Germline-derived CDR1 and CDR2 are SGHTA and FQGNSA. J lost 6 bases, V lost 5 bases, and 1 base had no gene match. In nucleotides, the CDR3 is TGTGCCAGCAGCCGGGACAGTAATTCACCCCTCCACTTT. The encoded protein is CASSRDSNSPLHF.

This rearrangement joins TRBV9 to TRBJ1-1; D call uncertain. Trimming pared 0 bases from V and 0 bases from J, leaving 9 bases between. CDR1 SGDLS and CDR2 YYNGEE come from the germline V gene. CDR3 length equals 15 residues. CDR3 residues: CASSVAETLNTEAFF. CDR3 DNA: TGTGCCAGCAGCGTAGCCGAGACACTGAACACTGAAGCTTTCTTT.

The chain combines TRBV28 with TRBJ2-3, with 8 bases identical to TRBD2. The CDR3 runs to 14 residues. Germline V gives CDR1 MDHEN, CDR2 SYDVKM. Trimming removed 3 bases from V and 5 bases from J; junction bases left unmatched: 4. The CDR3 DNA is TGTGCCAGCAGTTTGGGGACTAGGATAGATACGCAGTATTTT. Amino acid sequence: CASSLGTRIDTQYF.

This CDR3 is CASSHPIRETQYF. The CDR3 DNA follows: TGCGCCAGCAGTCACCCCATCCGGGAGACCCAGTACTTC. The rearrangement joins TRBV23-1 to TRBJ2-5; D gene uncertain. TRBV23-1 is placed among ORFs of uncertain function. The CDR3 spans 13 residues. With 3 bases removed from V and 5 bases from J, the gap between germline ends came to 10 bases.

The chain has TRBV6-1 and TRBJ1-1; TRBD1 is a possible D gene (5 bases). Germline V gives CDR1 MNHNS, CDR2 SASEGT. V lost 0 bases to trimming and J lost 1 base, with 6 bases between them. The CDR3 length is 14 residues. DNA of the CDR3: TGTGCCAGCAGTGAAGCGCAGGGGAACACTGAAGCTTTCTTT. It specifies CASSEAQGNTEAFF.